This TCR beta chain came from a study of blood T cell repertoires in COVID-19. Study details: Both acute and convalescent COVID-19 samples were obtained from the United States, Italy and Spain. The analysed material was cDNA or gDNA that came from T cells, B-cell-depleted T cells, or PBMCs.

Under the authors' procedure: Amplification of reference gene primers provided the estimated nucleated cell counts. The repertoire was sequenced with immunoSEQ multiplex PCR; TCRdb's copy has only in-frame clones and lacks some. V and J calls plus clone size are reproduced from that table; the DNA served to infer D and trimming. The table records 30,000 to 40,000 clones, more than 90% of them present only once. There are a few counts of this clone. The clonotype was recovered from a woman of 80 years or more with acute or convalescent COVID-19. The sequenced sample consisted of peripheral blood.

Written as DNA, the CDR3 is TGCGCCAGCAGCCCAGGGGGTCTCGAGCTTTACGAGCAGTACTTC. Translated: CASSPGGLELYEQYF. This chain uses TRBV5-1 with TRBJ2-7; 7 nucleotides align to TRBD1. The V and J ends lost 4 bases and 4 bases, in that order; junction bases with no gene match: 11. The germline V gene encodes CDR1 SGHRS and CDR2 YFSETQ. CDR3 length equals 15 residues.